The 20 T cell receptor beta chains given below trace back to one sample, sequenced in a study of cytotoxic CD8 clonotypes in ibrutinib-treated CLL (dated by TCRdb to 2020 to 2023). The time point label for this specimen denotes: progressive disease on ibrutinib. Library method: the immunoSEQ multiplex PCR assay. TCRdb re-hosts the immuneACCESS table, in-frame sequences only. Its copies lack some clones; in the studies checked, an unresolved V gene accounts for under half of them, and the cause for the rest is not known. In this sample the table shows tens of thousands of clones, roughly 54% of which occur a single time. The ten most abundant clones make up more than 20% of the sample. The sequences come from PBMCs, collected at disease progression, from a patient treated with ibrutinib. Receptor source: a human donor with chronic lymphocytic leukemia.

The V gene is TRBV11-3, the J gene TRBJ2-7; D remains unclear. CDR1 SGHNT and CDR2 YENEEA come from the germline V gene. CDR3 length equals 14 residues. V was cut by 0 bases and J by 3 bases, with 9 bases left in between. The CDR3 nucleotides are TGTGCCAGCAGCTTAGAGGCGGCGGACTACGAGCAGTACTTC. Amino acid sequence: CASSLEAADYEQYF.

The chain couples TRBV11-1 to TRBJ2-2, with 8 nucleotides matching TRBD1. CDR3 length equals 16 residues. In germline, CDR1 is SGHAT, CDR2 FQDESV (reference sequence). The V segment lost 5 bases and the J segment 0 bases; nucleotides outside the gene matches: 5. The CDR3 region is CASSRGTGANTGELFF. The CDR3 nucleotides are TGTGCCAGCAGCAGAGGGACAGGTGCGAACACCGGGGAGCTGTTTTTT.

As concerns this clone: The junction departs from the called germline gene at one end, perhaps through a read error. V gene TRBV9 combines with J gene TRBJ2-2; the D is unclear. The germline V gene has CDR1 SGDLS and CDR2 YYNGEE. This CDR3 has 12 residues. CDR3 DNA: TGTGCCAGCAGCGTAGGCACCGCGGAGCTGTTTTTT. Protein: CASSVGTAELFF.

This clone showed up just a few times. J is TRBJ2-7 and V is TRBV5-1; D may be TRBD1 or TRBD2 (5 bases each). The CDR3 sequence is 15 residues long. The germline V gene has CDR1 SGHRS and CDR2 YFSETQ. With 3 bases removed from V and 3 bases from J, the gap between germline ends came to 16 bases. The CDR3, as DNA: TGCGCCAGCAGCTACGGGGCCGCGGGCGGCTACGAGCAGTACTTC. Residues: CASSYGAAGGYEQYF.

The genes are TRBV19 and TRBJ2-7; D perhaps matches TRBD1 (6 bases). The V gene's germline CDR1 is LNHDA and CDR2 SQIVND (reference sequence). V dropped 6 bases and J dropped 1 base, with 16 bases sitting between them. The CDR3 covers 15 residues. CDR3 loop: CASREKGHPSYEQYF. CDR3 DNA: TGTGCCAGTAGGGAAAAGGGACACCCTTCCTACGAGCAGTACTTC.

This clone was detected a few times. The V call is TRBV27, the J call TRBJ1-2; the D gene is possibly TRBD1 (6 bases). This CDR3 contains 13 residues. Germline V gene data show CDR1 as MNHEY and CDR2 as SMNVEV (reference sequence). V gave up 6 bases and J gave up 2 bases, with 10 bases separating them. DNA of the CDR3: TGTGCCAGCAGCGATCAGGGGAACTATGGCTACACCTTC. This sequence encodes CASSDQGNYGYTF.

The chain couples TRBV5-1 to TRBJ2-2, with D possibly matching TRBD1 (6 bases). Looked up from germline, CDR1 is SGHRS and CDR2 is YFSETQ. The ends were cut back, 2 bases at V and 4 bases at J, with 21 bases in the middle. The CDR3 has 18 amino acids. In DNA, the CDR3 is TGCGCCAGCAGCTTATACAGGGTTCAGGGCTTGGGCACCGGGGAGCTGTTTTTT. Protein sequence: CASSLYRVQGLGTGELFF.

This clone was found a few times. The chain couples TRBV5-1 to TRBJ1-6, with TRBD1 identical over 7 bases. Germline CDR1 reads SGHRS; CDR2 reads YFSETQ. The CDR3 contains 16 residues. V lost 4 bases and J lost 5; bases outside the gene matches: 9. CDR3 loop: CASSPQGGVNNSPLHF. The CDR3 nucleotides are TGCGCCAGCAGCCCCCAGGGGGGAGTAAATAATTCACCCCTCCACTTT.

V is TRBV6-4 and J is TRBJ2-3, with 7 bases identical to TRBD2. V shed 6 bases and J 3 bases; nucleotides not matched to a gene: 6. This CDR3 has 14 residues. The germline gives CDR1 MRHNA, CDR2 SNTAGT. The CDR3 coding sequence is TGTGCCAGCAGCCCGACCGGGGGGACAGATACGCAGTATTTT. It yields the protein CASSPTGGTDTQYF.

This CDR3 is CASSLSSGMPQHF. The CDR3 coding sequence is TGTGCCAGCAGCTTATCGTCGGGGATGCCCCAGCATTTT. This chain joins TRBV7-3 and TRBJ1-5, with D unresolved. The CDR3 length is 13 residues. The germline CDR1 and CDR2 sequences are SGHTA and FQGTGA. V was shortened by 2 bases and J by 9 bases, with 11 bases between the two germline ends.

This chain links TRBV6-6 with TRBJ2-7, with D perhaps being TRBD1 or TRBD2 (5 bases each). Germline V CDR1 and CDR2: MNHNY, SVGAGI (reference sequence). The CDR3 totals 13 residues. Trimming took off 7 bases at V and 2 bases at J, with 12 bases between the two ends. The CDR3 loop is CASTEGPAYEQYF. CDR3 in DNA: TGTGCCAGCACCGAGGGGCCAGCCTACGAGCAGTACTTC.

The chain recombines TRBV4-1 with TRBJ1-5, with 7 bases lining up with TRBD1. V shed 0 bases, J shed 0 bases, and the junction held 5 bases outside the gene matches. Germline-derived CDR1 and CDR2 are MGHRA and YSYEKL. This CDR3 is 17 amino acids long. CDR3 nucleotides: TGCGCCAGCAGCCAAGATAGGCGACAGGGTAGCAATCAGCCCCAGCATTTT. It translates to CASSQDRRQGSNQPQHF.

The chain employs TRBV5-6 and TRBJ2-7; 7 bases fit TRBD1. This CDR3 spans 15 amino acids. CDR1 and CDR2 from the germline V gene are SGHDT and YYEEEE. V lost 0 bases to trimming and J lost 3 bases; unmatched junction nucleotides: 6. CDR3 sequence: CASSLGQGLVYEQYF. The CDR3 DNA reads as TGTGCCAGCAGCTTGGGACAGGGTTTGGTCTACGAGCAGTACTTC.

This clone was observed a few times. The chain links TRBV2 to TRBJ2-1; D is unclear. CDR1 SNHLY and CDR2 FYNNEI come from the germline V gene. The CDR3 consists of 13 residues. Trimming took off 8 bases at V and 0 bases at J, with 8 bases between the two ends. The CDR3 spells CASDASSYNEQFF. As DNA, the CDR3 is TGTGCCAGCGATGCGAGCTCCTACAATGAGCAGTTCTTC.

This clone came up a few times. The rearrangement joins TRBV7-9 to TRBJ2-3; D is perhaps TRBD1 (5 bases). The CDR3 is 14 amino acids. The V and J ends lost 4 bases and 4 bases respectively, with 12 bases between them. The germline CDR1 and CDR2 sequences are SEHNR and FQNEAQ (reference sequence). The CDR3 sequence: CASSSSQGADTQYF. The CDR3, as DNA: TGTGCCAGCAGCTCCTCTCAGGGCGCAGATACGCAGTATTTT.

This clone has more than one count but fewer than ten. The rearrangement joins TRBV5-1 to TRBJ2-3; TRBD1 agrees at 9 bases. Germline V gives CDR1 SGHRS, CDR2 YFSETQ. The J segment lost 3 bases and the V segment lost 3 bases, leaving 5 bases of the junction unmatched. This CDR3 spans 15 amino acids. DNA for the CDR3: TGCGCCAGCAGCTCAGCCGGGACAGGGACAGATACGCAGTATTTT. As protein: CASSSAGTGTDTQYF.

This clone was counted many times. The rearrangement joins TRBV19 to TRBJ1-5; D gene uncertain. Germline CDR1 reads LNHDA; CDR2 reads SQIVND (reference sequence). The CDR3 sequence is 13 residues long. Trimming stripped 5 bases from V and 2 bases from J, with 7 bases between. CDR3 amino acids: CASSFQGNQPQHF. The CDR3 DNA reads TGTGCCAGTAGTTTCCAGGGCAATCAGCCCCAGCATTTT.

The chain combines TRBV11-2 with TRBJ2-3; 10 nucleotides align to TRBD1. Germline CDR1 is SGHAT and CDR2 is FQNNGV. This CDR3 region has 14 residues. Trimming removed 5 bases from V and 2 bases from J; junction bases left unmatched: 1. CDR3 sequence reads: CASSRQGATDTQYF. The CDR3 DNA follows: TGTGCCAGCAGCCGACAGGGGGCCACAGATACGCAGTATTTT.

The chain links TRBV4-1 to TRBJ2-7; 7 bases line up with TRBD2. The V gene end was trimmed by 1 base and the J gene end by 2 bases; junction bases not matched to a gene: 8. The CDR3 has 16 amino acids. Germline assignment: CDR1 MGHRA and CDR2 YSYEKL. The CDR3 bases are TGCGCCAGCAGCCAAGGAGCGGGGAGGGAAACCTACGAGCAGTACTTC. As protein: CASSQGAGRETYEQYF.

About this clone: A junction boundary mismatches the germline segment, possibly from a read error. This chain connects TRBV6-1 to TRBJ1-4; D uncertain. This CDR3 comprises 13 residues. Per the germline V gene, CDR1 is MNHNS and CDR2 is SASEGT. CDR3 region: CASSGGLDEKLFF. The CDR3 nucleotides are TGTGCCAGTAGTGGTGGGTTGGATGAAAAACTGTTTTTT.